The next 22 T cell receptor beta chains were all read from a single sample in a study of CD8+ T cells in alopecia areata. Following RNA extraction, reverse transcription yielded cDNA that acted as the sequencing template. Only in-frame clones appear in the TCRdb table, and some are missing; sequencing was by immunoSEQ multiplex PCR. The sample gives fewer than 250,000 clones, 50% to 60% of which show up once; around 0.44% is in the top ten. This material consisted of CD4+ T cells sorted from blood, taken at week 0. The receptor set was obtained from a human donor with alopecia areata.

This clone was seen a handful of times. This rearrangement joins TRBV5-6 to TRBJ1-3; a weak D match, TRBD1 (6 bases). V shed 9 bases and J shed 4 bases, with 14 bases lying between them. This CDR3 spans 13 amino acids. Germline values: CDR1 SGHDT, CDR2 YYEEEE. Here the CDR3 DNA reads TGTGCCACCGAGGGGGGATCCGGAAACACCATATATTTT. Protein product: CATEGGSGNTIYF.

The chain carries TRBV18 and TRBJ1-1; D remains ambiguous. V lost 1 base, J lost 1 base, and 10 bases lay in between. The V gene's germline CDR1 is KGHSH and CDR2 LQKENI. The CDR3 is made up of 15 amino acids. CDR3 bases: TGTGCCAGCTCACCACTCCGAGGGTCGAACACTGAAGCTTTCTTT. Protein sequence: CASSPLRGSNTEAFF.

The chain uses TRBV29-1 and TRBJ1-2; weak D call: TRBD1 (6 bases). This CDR3 contains 12 residues. Per the germline V gene, CDR1 is SQVTM and CDR2 is ANQGSEA. Trimming cost V 6 bases and J 3 bases, with 11 bases left between them. This CDR3 is CSVERQDYGYTF. CDR3 DNA: TGCAGCGTGGAAAGACAGGACTATGGCTACACCTTC.

The chain carries TRBV29-1 and TRBJ2-1; D gene unclear. The CDR3 loop spans 15 amino acids. Trimming removed 4 bases from V and 1 base from J, with 14 bases in between. CDR1 is SQVTM and CDR2 is ANQGSEA in the germline V gene. The CDR3 DNA is TGCAGCGTTGGGGTCGTACAGCAGTCCTACAATGAGCAGTTCTTC. Encoded protein: CSVGVVQQSYNEQFF.

The gene calls are TRBV10-2 and TRBJ2-3, with D possibly being TRBD1 (5 bases). Trimming shortened V by 3 bases and J by 9 bases, and 13 bases separated the two germline ends. The CDR3 runs to 13 residues. The germline V gene has CDR1 WSHSY and CDR2 SAAADI. This chain's CDR3 is CASSEGVPGTQYF. CDR3 bases: TGCGCCAGCAGTGAAGGGGTGCCAGGGACGCAGTATTTT.

The chain uses TRBV6-5 and TRBJ1-5; 8 positions match TRBD1. J lost 5 bases, V lost 0 bases, and 3 bases had no gene match. There are 15 residues in the CDR3. Germline lookup yields CDR1 MNHEY and CDR2 SVGAGI. CDR3 residues: CASSYSMDRDQPQHF. Written as DNA, the CDR3 is TGTGCCAGCAGTTACTCGATGGACAGGGATCAGCCCCAGCATTTT.

This clone was detected only once. The chain joins TRBV6-5 to TRBJ1-1; D might be TRBD1 (6 bases). CDR3 length: 14 amino acids. From germline, CDR1 is MNHEY and CDR2 SVGAGI. V lost 6 bases and J lost 7, with 18 bases in between. The CDR3 here is CASRTNRDNGEAFF. CDR3 in DNA: TGTGCCAGCAGAACAAACCGGGACAATGGTGAAGCTTTCTTT.

This chain links TRBV2 with TRBJ2-7, with TRBD1 identical over 7 bases. Germline V gene lookup returns CDR1 SNHLY and CDR2 FYNNEI. This CDR3 has 17 amino acids. V dropped 6 bases and J dropped 3; count of bases not matched to a gene: 17. CDR3 nucleotide sequence: TGTGCCAGCAGGGATACGGGACAGCGATCCTCCAACTACGAGCAGTACTTC. Translation gives CASRDTGQRSSNYEQYF.

The V and J genes are TRBV30 and TRBJ1-1; D is uncertain. This CDR3 is 14 amino acids long. Trimming stripped 3 bases from V and 0 bases from J, with 11 bases between. Germline CDR1 reads GTSNPN; CDR2 reads SVGIG (reference sequence). The CDR3 here is CAWSGLVVNTEAFF. CDR3 nucleotides: TGTGCCTGGAGCGGGTTGGTGGTGAACACTGAAGCTTTCTTT.

This chain joins TRBV2 and TRBJ1-2, with D hard to call. The V end lost 6 bases, the J end lost 5 bases, and 7 bases lay between the germline ends. The V gene's germline CDR1 is SNHLY and CDR2 FYNNEI. This CDR3 is built from 11 residues. This CDR3 reads CASSLAYGYTF. The DNA for the CDR3 is TGTGCCAGCAGCCTGGCGTATGGCTACACCTTC.

The J gene is TRBJ2-7, the V gene TRBV18; D is ambiguous. The V end was cut by 3 bases, the J end by 3 bases, with 9 bases between. Per the germline V gene, CDR1 is KGHSH and CDR2 is LQKENI. This CDR3 comprises 13 residues. CDR3 DNA sequence: TGTGCCAGCTCACCTCAACCAGACTACGAGCAGTACTTC. The encoded protein is CASSPQPDYEQYF.

The chain carries TRBV5-1 and TRBJ2-5; 8 bases are a match to TRBD1. CDR3 length: 17 residues. J gave up 0 bases and V 5 bases, and 12 bases lay outside the gene matches. Germline assignment: CDR1 SGHRS and CDR2 YFSETQ. CDR3 sequence reads: CASSSRGRPTYQETQYF. The CDR3 nucleotides are TGCGCCAGCAGTAGCAGGGGGCGTCCTACCTACCAAGAGACCCAGTACTTC.

The chain is built from TRBV11-2 and TRBJ2-5; D not resolved. The CDR3 is made up of 13 amino acids. V was shortened by 5 bases and J by 5 bases, with 12 bases between the two germline ends. Per germline, CDR1 SGHAT and CDR2 FQNNGV. For the CDR3, the DNA is TGTGCCAGCAGCCCCCCAGGAAGGGAGACCCAGTACTTC. Residues: CASSPPGRETQYF.

A few counts support this clone. V and J are TRBV6-5 and TRBJ1-6; D gene ambiguous. The germline CDR1 and CDR2 sequences are MNHEY and SVGAGI. Trimming cost V 2 bases and J 3 bases, with 2 bases left between them. The CDR3 runs 13 residues. CDR3 protein: CASSYDYNSPLHF. Written as DNA, the CDR3 is TGTGCCAGCAGTTACGACTATAATTCACCCCTCCACTTT.

The J gene is TRBJ1-2, the V gene TRBV6-1; D ambiguous. This CDR3 is 11 amino acids long. CDR1 is MNHNS and CDR2 is SASEGT in the germline V gene. DNA for the CDR3: TGTGCGGGTAACGGAAACTATGGCTACACCTTC. Translating it yields CAGNGNYGYTF.

V is TRBV7-9 and J is TRBJ1-5; D unclear. V shed 1 base and J shed 2 bases, with 6 bases lying between them. The CDR3 is 14 residues long. Germline V gene sequence: CDR1 SEHNR, CDR2 FQNEAQ (reference sequence). The CDR3 here is CASSLDQGNQPQHF. As DNA, the CDR3 is TGTGCCAGCAGCTTAGATCAGGGCAATCAGCCCCAGCATTTT.

The gene calls are TRBV4-1 and TRBJ2-5; D unresolved. Germline CDR1 MGHRA, CDR2 YSYEKL. The CDR3 consists of 12 residues. V gave up 1 base and J gave up 5 bases, with 5 bases separating them. The CDR3 sequence is CASSQGWETQYF. CDR3 coding DNA: TGCGCCAGCAGCCAAGGGTGGGAGACCCAGTACTTC.

This chain links TRBV10-1 with TRBJ1-1, with a possible D match to TRBD1 (5 bases). Germline V CDR1 and CDR2: WNHNN, SYGVQD (reference sequence). The CDR3 is made up of 14 amino acids. The V end lost 2 bases, the J end lost 4 bases, and 11 bases lay between the germline ends. CDR3 loop: CASSEAGLGTEAFF. Here the CDR3 DNA reads TGCGCCAGCAGTGAGGCAGGGTTGGGCACTGAAGCTTTCTTT.

This chain connects TRBV11-2 to TRBJ2-1; D is unresolved. In germline, CDR1 is SGHAT, CDR2 FQNNGV. CDR3 length equals 16 residues. With 5 bases removed from V and 0 bases from J, the gap between germline ends came to 14 bases. The CDR3, as DNA: TGTGCCAGCAGCCCCTTGAGAGAACGCTCCTACAATGAGCAGTTCTTC. Amino acid sequence: CASSPLRERSYNEQFF.

This chain joins TRBV5-4 and TRBJ2-5; the D is unclear. Looked up from germline, CDR1 is SGHNT and CDR2 is YYREEE (reference sequence). V was trimmed by 3 bases and J by 5 bases, leaving 8 bases between them. This CDR3 has 12 residues. Here the CDR3 reads CASSSPRETQYF. Here the CDR3 DNA reads TGTGCCAGCAGCTCGCCCAGGGAGACCCAGTACTTC. Together with reference TRBV5-4 and TRBJ2-5, the CDR3 gives the full variable domain: ETGVTQSPTHLIKTRGQQVTLRCSSQSGHNTVSWYQQALGQGPQFIFQYYREEENGRGNFPPRFSGLQFPNYSSELNVNALELDDSALYLCASSSPRETQYFGPGTRLLVL.

This clone was found once. V is TRBV25-1 and J is TRBJ1-2; TRBD1 agrees at 9 bases. Germline V CDR1 and CDR2: MGHDK, SYGVNS. This CDR3 spans 15 amino acids. The trim removed 6 bases at V and 8 bases at J, leaving 13 bases unmatched. The CDR3 sequence is CASRMDPGQGEGYTF. CDR3 DNA: TGTGCCAGCAGGATGGATCCGGGACAGGGAGAAGGCTACACCTTC.

This chain joins TRBV7-9 and TRBJ1-1; the D is unclear. The CDR3 is 12 residues long. In germline, CDR1 is SEHNR, CDR2 FQNEAQ (reference sequence). The ends were cut back, 5 bases at V and 6 bases at J, with 10 bases in the middle. CDR3: CASSPDGPEAFF. CDR3 DNA sequence: TGTGCCAGCAGCCCGGACGGACCTGAAGCTTTCTTT. The entire variable domain, with the rest obtained from reference TRBV7-9 and TRBJ1-1, is as follows: DTGVSQNPRHKITKRGQNVTFRCDPISEHNRLYWYRQTLGQGPEFLTYFQNEAQLEKSRLLSDRFSAERPKGSFSTLEIQRTEQGDSAMYLCASSPDGPEAFFGQGTRLTVV.